Listed below are T cell receptor beta chains from one sample, sequenced in a study of beta chain bispecific antibodies for T cell cancers. A single record per CDR3 protein comes from TCRdb applying MiXCR to the 5' RACE reads. In the table there are about 20,000 distinct CDR3 sequences, about 2% of which are singletons. For these receptors, no antigen is known. This sample comprised healthy donor T cells cultured with leukemia cells, obtained from a culture containing a bispecific antibody targeting TCR Vbeta12. Receptors were obtained from a human donor in good health. Some clones in this sample may be carry-over from other donors' samples. Each CDR3 is given with its conserved first and last residue. The D gene is left open where the match is weak. Size tells how often a clone was seen, or its class if it is expanded.

D: .; J: TRBJ1-1; V: TRBV12-5; size: few; DNA: TGTGCTAGTGGGGAGGGGGGGAACACTGAAGCTTTCTTT; CDR3: CASGEGGNTEAFF
D: .; J: TRBJ1-2; V: TRBV27; size: many; DNA: TGTGCCAGCAGTTCAGTCCGCGACAGGAGCTATGGCTACACCTTC; CDR3: CASSSVRDRSYGYTF
D: .; J: TRBJ2-7; V: TRBV18; size: many; DNA: TGTGCCAGCTCACCCCAGCCTACATCCCCCTACGAGCAGTACTTC; CDR3: CASSPQPTSPYEQYF
D: .; J: TRBJ2-1; V: TRBV10-3; size: medium-sized; DNA: TGTGCCATCAGTCCCTCAGACCCGGGGGCGCGTCACAATGAGCAGTTCTTC; CDR3: CAISPSDPGARHNEQFF
D: .; J: TRBJ2-1; V: TRBV27; size: many; DNA: TGTGCCAGCAGTTTAGGACAGTGGAATGAGCAGTTCTTC; CDR3: CASSLGQWNEQFF
D: TRBD1; J: TRBJ1-6; V: TRBV3-1; size: many; DNA: TGTGCCAGCAGCCCAAGGACAGGCGAATATAATTCACCCCTCCACTTT; CDR3: CASSPRTGEYNSPLHF
D: .; J: TRBJ1-5; V: TRBV20-1; size: many; DNA: TGCAGTGCCCTCGACAGGCCCTCACGGCCCCAGCATTTT; CDR3: CSALDRPSRPQHF
D: .; J: TRBJ1-3; V: TRBV4-2; size: many; DNA: TGTGCCAGCAGCCAAGAGTGGGGAAGTCCTGGAAACACCATATATTTT; CDR3: CASSQEWGSPGNTIYF
D: .; J: TRBJ2-7; V: TRBV30; size: many; DNA: TGTGCCTGGGGAACCGGGAACTACGAGCAGTACTTC; CDR3: CAWGTGNYEQYF
D: TRBD1; J: TRBJ2-1; V: TRBV14; size: many; DNA: TGTGCCAGCCAGGGGGTGGATGAGCAGTTCTTC; CDR3: CASQGVDEQFF
D: .; J: TRBJ2-7; V: TRBV29-1; size: many; DNA: TGCAGCGTGAAGGGGGGGCCCTACGAGCAGTACTTC; CDR3: CSVKGGPYEQYF
D: .; J: TRBJ1-1; V: TRBV5-6; size: few; DNA: TGTGCCAGCAGCTTCACAGTAGGCACTGAAGCTTTCTTT; CDR3: CASSFTVGTEAFF
D: TRBD2; J: TRBJ2-5; V: TRBV5-1; size: many; DNA: TGCGCCAGCAGCTTGGCGCTAGCGGCCGGGTCGTTAGAGACCCAGTACTTC; CDR3: CASSLALAAGSLETQYF
D: TRBD2; J: TRBJ2-3; V: TRBV2; size: many; DNA: TGTGCCAGCAGTGGGACTAGCGGGGTGCCAGATACGCAGTATTTT; CDR3: CASSGTSGVPDTQYF
D: .; J: TRBJ1-1; V: TRBV6-5; size: many; DNA: TGTGCCAGCAGTGCCCCTGGATGGCTCACTGAAGCTTTCTTT; CDR3: CASSAPGWLTEAFF
D: .; J: TRBJ1-2; V: TRBV30; size: many; DNA: TGTGCCTGGAGTCCCACCGGGACACACGCCTATGGCTACACCTTC; CDR3: CAWSPTGTHAYGYTF
D: .; J: TRBJ2-3; V: TRBV5-5; size: many; DNA: TGTGCCAGCAGCTTGGCACTCGCGGGATTGGGAGGTGGAGATACGCAGTATTTT; CDR3: CASSLALAGLGGGDTQYF
D: TRBD1; J: TRBJ1-1; V: TRBV5-1; size: medium-sized; DNA: TGCGCCAGCAGCCGTGGGGGACAGGGGGGTTTTGAAGCTTTCTTT; CDR3: CASSRGGQGGFEAFF
D: .; J: TRBJ2-2; V: TRBV20-1; size: many; DNA: TGCAGTGCTAGAATAGCGGCGAACACCGGGGAGCTGTTTTTT; CDR3: CSARIAANTGELFF
D: TRBD1; J: TRBJ2-7; V: TRBV20-1; size: many; DNA: TGCAGTGCTATACATTTGTGGACAGGCAGCGACTACGAGCAGTACTTC; CDR3: CSAIHLWTGSDYEQYF
D: .; J: TRBJ2-1; V: TRBV6-1; size: many; DNA: TGTGCCAGCAGTGGGACGTATACCCGAAATGAGCAGTTCTTC; CDR3: CASSGTYTRNEQFF
D: .; J: TRBJ1-2; V: TRBV3-1; size: many; DNA: TGTGCCAGCAGCCAATTAGACAGGACCTATGGCTACACCTTC; CDR3: CASSQLDRTYGYTF
D: TRBD1; J: TRBJ1-2; V: TRBV5-5; size: medium-sized; DNA: TGTGCCAGCAGCCCTAGGACAGGGGAGAACTATGGCTACACCTTC; CDR3: CASSPRTGENYGYTF
D: TRBD1; J: TRBJ1-5; V: TRBV7-9; size: many; DNA: TGTGCCAGCAGCTCCGACGGGACAGCCCAGCATTTT; CDR3: CASSSDGTAQHF
D: .; J: TRBJ1-5; V: TRBV7-2; size: many; DNA: TGTGCCAGCAGCTTCCAACAGGGTCCAACTCAGCCCCAGCATTTT; CDR3: CASSFQQGPTQPQHF
D: .; J: TRBJ2-2; V: TRBV7-6; size: many; DNA: TGTGCCAGCAGCACTCTAGGAGGCGGGGAGCTGTTTTTT; CDR3: CASSTLGGGELFF
D: .; J: TRBJ1-2; V: TRBV19; size: few; DNA: TGTGCCAGTAGTATGGGGAACCTAGGCTACACCTTC; CDR3: CASSMGNLGYTF
D: .; J: TRBJ2-1; V: TRBV5-1; size: medium-sized; DNA: TGCGCCAGCAGCTTGGGAAATGAGCAGTTCTTC; CDR3: CASSLGNEQFF
D: .; J: TRBJ1-4; V: TRBV7-3; size: many; DNA: TGTGCCAGCGGATCTCTTACTAATGAAAAACTGTTTTTT; CDR3: CASGSLTNEKLFF
D: TRBD1; J: TRBJ2-1; V: TRBV7-8; size: many; DNA: TGTGCCAGCACCCCACCGGGACAGCTGAATGAGCAGTTCTTC; CDR3: CASTPPGQLNEQFF
D: .; J: TRBJ1-1; V: TRBV29-1; size: few; DNA: TGCAGCGTCAGTGACAGTACGAGCACTGAAGCTTTCTTT; CDR3: CSVSDSTSTEAFF
D: .; J: TRBJ2-1; V: TRBV7-2; size: many; DNA: TGTGCCAGCAACCTCCTGGGGGGTCATGAGCAGTTCTTC; CDR3: CASNLLGGHEQFF
D: .; J: TRBJ1-4; V: TRBV7-8; size: many; DNA: TGTGCCAGCAGCGCCGAGACGTTACGGGAAAAACTGTTTTTT; CDR3: CASSAETLREKLFF